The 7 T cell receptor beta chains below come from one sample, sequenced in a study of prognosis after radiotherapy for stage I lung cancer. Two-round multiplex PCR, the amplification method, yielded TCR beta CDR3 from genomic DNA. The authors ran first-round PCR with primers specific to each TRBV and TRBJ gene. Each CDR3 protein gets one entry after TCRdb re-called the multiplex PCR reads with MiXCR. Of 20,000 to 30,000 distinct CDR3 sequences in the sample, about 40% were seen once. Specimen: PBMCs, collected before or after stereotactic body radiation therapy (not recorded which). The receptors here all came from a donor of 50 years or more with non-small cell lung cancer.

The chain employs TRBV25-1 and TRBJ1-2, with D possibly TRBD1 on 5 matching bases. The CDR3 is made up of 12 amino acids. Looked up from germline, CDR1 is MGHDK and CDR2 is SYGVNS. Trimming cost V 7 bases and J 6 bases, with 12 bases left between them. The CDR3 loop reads CASIPGPHGYTF. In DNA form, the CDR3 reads TGTGCCAGCATTCCGGGGCCTCATGGCTACACCTTC.

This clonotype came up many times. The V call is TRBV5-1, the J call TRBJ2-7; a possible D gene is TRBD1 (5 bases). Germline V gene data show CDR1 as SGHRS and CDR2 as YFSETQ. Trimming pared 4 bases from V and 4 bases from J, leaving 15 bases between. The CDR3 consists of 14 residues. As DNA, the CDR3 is TGCGCCAGCAGCGCCATCCCGACAGCTTACGAGCAGTACTTC. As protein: CASSAIPTAYEQYF.

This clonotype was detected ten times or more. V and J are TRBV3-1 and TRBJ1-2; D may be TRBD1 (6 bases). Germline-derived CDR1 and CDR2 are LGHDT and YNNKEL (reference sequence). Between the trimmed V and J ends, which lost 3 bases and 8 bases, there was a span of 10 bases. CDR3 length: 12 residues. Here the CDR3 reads CASSQRDNGYTF. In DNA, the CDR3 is TGTGCCAGCAGCCAGAGGGACAACGGCTACACCTTC.

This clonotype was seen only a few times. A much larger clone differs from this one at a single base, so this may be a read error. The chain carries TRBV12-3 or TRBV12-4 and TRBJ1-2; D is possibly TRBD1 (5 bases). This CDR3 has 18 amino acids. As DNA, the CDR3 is TGTGCCAGCAGCGCAAATTCTTTATTGTCACGACAGAACTGTGGCTACACCTTC. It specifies CASSANSLLSRQNCGYTF.

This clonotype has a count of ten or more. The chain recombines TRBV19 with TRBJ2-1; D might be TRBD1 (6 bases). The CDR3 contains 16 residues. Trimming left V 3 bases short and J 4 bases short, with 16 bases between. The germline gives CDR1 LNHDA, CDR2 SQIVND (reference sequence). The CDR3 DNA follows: TGTGCCAGTAGTATTTCCGGGACAACACCTTACAATGAGCAGTTCTTC. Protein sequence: CASSISGTTPYNEQFF.

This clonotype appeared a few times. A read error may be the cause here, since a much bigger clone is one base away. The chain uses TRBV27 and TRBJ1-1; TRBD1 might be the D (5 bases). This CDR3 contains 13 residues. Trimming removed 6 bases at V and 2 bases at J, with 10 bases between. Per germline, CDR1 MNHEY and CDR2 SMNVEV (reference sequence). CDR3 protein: CASRWGDNTEAFF. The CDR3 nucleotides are TGTGCCAGCAGGTGGGGGGACAACACTGAAGCTTTCTTT.

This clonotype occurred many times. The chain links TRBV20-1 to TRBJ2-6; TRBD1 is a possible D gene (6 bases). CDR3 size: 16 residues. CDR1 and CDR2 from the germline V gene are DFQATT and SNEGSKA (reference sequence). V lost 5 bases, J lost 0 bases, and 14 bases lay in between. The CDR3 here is CSAPSGRGSGANVLTF. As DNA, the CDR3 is TGCAGTGCTCCCTCGGGCAGGGGCTCTGGGGCCAACGTCCTGACTTTC.